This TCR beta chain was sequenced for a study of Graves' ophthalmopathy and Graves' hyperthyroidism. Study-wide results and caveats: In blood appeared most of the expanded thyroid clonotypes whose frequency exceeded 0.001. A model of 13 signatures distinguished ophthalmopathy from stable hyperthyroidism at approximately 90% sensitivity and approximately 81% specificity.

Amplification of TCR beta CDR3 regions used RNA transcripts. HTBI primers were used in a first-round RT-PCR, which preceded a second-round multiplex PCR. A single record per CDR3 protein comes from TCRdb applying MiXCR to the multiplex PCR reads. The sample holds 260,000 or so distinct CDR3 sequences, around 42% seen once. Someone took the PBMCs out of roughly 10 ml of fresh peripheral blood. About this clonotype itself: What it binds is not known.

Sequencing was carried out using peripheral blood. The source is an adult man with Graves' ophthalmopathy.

In nucleotides, the CDR3 is TGCAGCATCCCAAAGGGGGGAGAGACCCAGTACTTC. It yields the protein CSIPKGGETQYF. The genes are TRBV29-1 and TRBJ2-5; the D gene could be TRBD1 or TRBD2 (6 bases each). Germline V lookup: CDR1 SQVTM, CDR2 ANQGSEA. This CDR3 has 12 amino acids. Trimming shortened V by 8 bases and J by 4 bases, and 14 bases separated the two germline ends.